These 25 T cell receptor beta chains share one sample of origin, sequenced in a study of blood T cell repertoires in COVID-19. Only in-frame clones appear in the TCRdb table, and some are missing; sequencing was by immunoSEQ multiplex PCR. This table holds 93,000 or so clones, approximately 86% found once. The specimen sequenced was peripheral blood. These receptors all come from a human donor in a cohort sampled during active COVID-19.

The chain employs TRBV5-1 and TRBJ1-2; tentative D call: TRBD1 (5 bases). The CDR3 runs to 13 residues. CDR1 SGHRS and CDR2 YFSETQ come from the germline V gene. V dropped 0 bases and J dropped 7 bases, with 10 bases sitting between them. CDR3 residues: CASSLEARVGYTF. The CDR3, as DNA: TGCGCCAGCAGCTTGGAGGCCAGGGTTGGCTACACCTTC.

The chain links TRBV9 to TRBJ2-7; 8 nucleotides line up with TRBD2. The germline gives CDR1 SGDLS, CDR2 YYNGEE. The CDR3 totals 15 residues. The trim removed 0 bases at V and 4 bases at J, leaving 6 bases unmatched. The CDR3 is CASSVGSGLAYEQYF. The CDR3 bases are TGTGCCAGCAGCGTAGGGTCAGGACTAGCTTACGAGCAGTACTTC. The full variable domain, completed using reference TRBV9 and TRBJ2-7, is DSGVTQTPKHLITATGQRVTLRCSPRSGDLSVYWYQQSLDQGLQFLIQYYNGEERAKGNILERFSAQQFPDLHSELNLSSLELGDSALYFCASSVGSGLAYEQYFGPGTRLTVT.

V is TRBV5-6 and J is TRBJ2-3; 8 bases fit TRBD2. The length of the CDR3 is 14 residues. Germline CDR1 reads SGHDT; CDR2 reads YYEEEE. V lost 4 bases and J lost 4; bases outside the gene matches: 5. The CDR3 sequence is CASSRGLAPDTQYF. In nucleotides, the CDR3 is TGTGCCAGCAGCAGAGGACTAGCTCCAGATACGCAGTATTTT.

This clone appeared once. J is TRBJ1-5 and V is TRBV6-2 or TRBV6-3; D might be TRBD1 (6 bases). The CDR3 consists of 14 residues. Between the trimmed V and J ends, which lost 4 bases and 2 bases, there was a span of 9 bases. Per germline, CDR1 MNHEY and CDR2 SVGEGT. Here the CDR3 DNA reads TGTGCCAGCAGTTCGGGGGGCGGCAATCAGCCCCAGCATTTT. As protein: CASSSGGGNQPQHF.

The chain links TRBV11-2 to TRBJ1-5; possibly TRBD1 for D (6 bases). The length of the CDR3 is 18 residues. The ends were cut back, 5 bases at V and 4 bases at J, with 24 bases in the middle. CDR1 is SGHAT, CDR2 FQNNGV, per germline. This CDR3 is CASSPFSGAGGGNQPQHF. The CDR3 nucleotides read TGTGCCAGCAGCCCATTTTCGGGGGCTGGGGGGGGTAATCAGCCCCAGCATTTT.

The CDR3 spells CSVDSGAVWNEQFF. In nucleotides, the CDR3 is TGCAGCGTCGATAGCGGAGCAGTCTGGAATGAGCAGTTCTTC. The V call is TRBV29-1, the J call TRBJ2-1; D is perhaps TRBD2 (6 bases). Trimming took 6 bases from V and 7 from J, leaving 19 bases between them. The germline V gene encodes CDR1 SQVTM and CDR2 ANQGSEA. The CDR3 extends over 14 amino acids.

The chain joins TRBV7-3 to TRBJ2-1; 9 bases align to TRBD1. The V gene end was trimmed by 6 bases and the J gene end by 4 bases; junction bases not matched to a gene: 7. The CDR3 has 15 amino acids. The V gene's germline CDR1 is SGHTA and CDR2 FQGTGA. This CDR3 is CASRPQGASYNEQFF. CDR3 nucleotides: TGTGCCAGCAGACCACAGGGGGCTTCTTACAATGAGCAGTTCTTC.

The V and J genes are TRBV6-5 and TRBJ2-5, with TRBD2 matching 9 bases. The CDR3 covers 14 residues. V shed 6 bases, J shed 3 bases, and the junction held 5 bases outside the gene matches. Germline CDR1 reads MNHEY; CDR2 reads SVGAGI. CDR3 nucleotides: TGTGCCAGCAGCCGCGGGGGGGGCGAAGAGACCCAGTACTTC. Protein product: CASSRGGGEETQYF.

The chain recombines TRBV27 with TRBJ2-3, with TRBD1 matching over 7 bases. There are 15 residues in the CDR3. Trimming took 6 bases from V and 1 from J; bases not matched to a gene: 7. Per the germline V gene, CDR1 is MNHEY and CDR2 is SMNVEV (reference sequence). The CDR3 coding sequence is TGTGCCAGCAGGCAGAGGGGGCAGCGCACAGATACGCAGTATTTT. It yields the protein CASRQRGQRTDTQYF.

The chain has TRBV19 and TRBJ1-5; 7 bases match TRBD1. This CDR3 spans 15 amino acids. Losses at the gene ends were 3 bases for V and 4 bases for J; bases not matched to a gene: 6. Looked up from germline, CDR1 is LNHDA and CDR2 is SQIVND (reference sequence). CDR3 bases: TGTGCCAGTAGTATGCAGACAGGGTTAAATCAGCCCCAGCATTTT. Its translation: CASSMQTGLNQPQHF.

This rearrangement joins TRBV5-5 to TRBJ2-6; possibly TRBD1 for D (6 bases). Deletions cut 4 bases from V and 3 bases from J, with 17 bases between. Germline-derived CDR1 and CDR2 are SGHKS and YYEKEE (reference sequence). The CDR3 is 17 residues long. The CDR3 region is CASSPISGVNGANVLTF. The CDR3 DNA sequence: TGTGCCAGCAGCCCCATTTCAGGGGTAAATGGGGCCAACGTCCTGACTTTC.

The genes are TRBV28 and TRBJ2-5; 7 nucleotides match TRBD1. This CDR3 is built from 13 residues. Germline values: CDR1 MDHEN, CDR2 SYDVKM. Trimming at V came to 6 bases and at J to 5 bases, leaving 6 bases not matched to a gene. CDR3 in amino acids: CASSTGVRETQYF. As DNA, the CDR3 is TGTGCCAGCAGCACAGGGGTCCGGGAGACCCAGTACTTC. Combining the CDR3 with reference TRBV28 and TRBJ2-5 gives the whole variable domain DVKVTQSSRYLVKRTGEKVFLECVQDMDHENMFWYRQDPGLGLRLIYFSYDVKMKEKGDIPEGYSVSREKKERFSLILESASTNQTSMYLCASSTGVRETQYFGPGTRLLVL.

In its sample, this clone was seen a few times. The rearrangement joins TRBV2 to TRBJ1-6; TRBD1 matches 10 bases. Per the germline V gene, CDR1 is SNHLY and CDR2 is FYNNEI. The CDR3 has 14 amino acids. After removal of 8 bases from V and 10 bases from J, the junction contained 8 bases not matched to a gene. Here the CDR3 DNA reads TGTGCCAGCCTATCGACAGGGGGCTGGTCACCCCTCCACTTT. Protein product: CASLSTGGWSPLHF.

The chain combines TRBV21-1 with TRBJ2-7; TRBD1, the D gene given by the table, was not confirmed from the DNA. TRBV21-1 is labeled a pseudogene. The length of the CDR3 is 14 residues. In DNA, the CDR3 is TGTGCCAGCAGGGGCCGGGACAGGACGGATGAGCAGTACTTC. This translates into CASRGRDRTDEQYF.

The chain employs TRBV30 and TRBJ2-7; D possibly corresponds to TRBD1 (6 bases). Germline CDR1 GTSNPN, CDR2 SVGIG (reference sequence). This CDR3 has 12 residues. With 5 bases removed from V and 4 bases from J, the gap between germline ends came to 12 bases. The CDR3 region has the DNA TGTGCCTGGGCTCAGGGGCGGTACGAGCAGTACTTC. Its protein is CAWAQGRYEQYF.

The chain's CDR3 is CASSSGPARYGYTF. As DNA, the CDR3 is TGTGCCAGCTCATCTGGTCCTGCACGGTATGGCTACACCTTC. The chain uses TRBV18 and TRBJ1-2; D unresolved. CDR3 length: 14 residues. Per germline, CDR1 KGHSH and CDR2 LQKENI. Trimming removed 5 bases at V and 5 bases at J, with 15 bases between. Full variable domain (remainder filled in from reference TRBV18 and TRBJ1-2): NAGVMQNPRHLVRRRGQEARLRCSPMKGHSHVYWYRQLPEEGLKFMVYLQKENIIDESGMPKERFSAEFPKEGPSILRIQQVVRGDSAAYFCASSSGPARYGYTFGSGTRLTVV.

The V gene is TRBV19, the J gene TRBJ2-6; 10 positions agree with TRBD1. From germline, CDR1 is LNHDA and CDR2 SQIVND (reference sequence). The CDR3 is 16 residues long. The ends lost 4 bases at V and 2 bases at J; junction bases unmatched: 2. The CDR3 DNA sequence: TGTGCCAGTAGTAAGACAGGGGGCGCTGGGGCCAACGTCCTGACTTTC. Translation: CASSKTGGAGANVLTF.

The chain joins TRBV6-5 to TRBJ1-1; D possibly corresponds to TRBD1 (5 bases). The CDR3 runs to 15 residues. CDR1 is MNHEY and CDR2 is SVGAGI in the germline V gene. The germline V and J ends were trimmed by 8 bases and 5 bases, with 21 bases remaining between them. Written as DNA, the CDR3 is TGTGCCAGCGGCCGTGCAGGGTTCGTTGGGACTGAAGCTTTCTTT. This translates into CASGRAGFVGTEAFF.

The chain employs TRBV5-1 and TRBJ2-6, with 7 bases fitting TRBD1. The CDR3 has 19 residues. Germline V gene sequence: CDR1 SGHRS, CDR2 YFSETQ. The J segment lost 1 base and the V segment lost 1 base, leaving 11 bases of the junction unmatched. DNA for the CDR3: TGCGCCAGCAGCTTGTCGATCGTCAGGGGGAAGTCTGGGGCCAACGTCCTGACTTTC. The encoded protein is CASSLSIVRGKSGANVLTF.

CDR3 loop: CASRDNEQFF. Here the CDR3 DNA reads TGCGCCAGCCGCGACAATGAGCAGTTCTTC. The V call is TRBV5-1, the J call TRBJ2-1; no clear D gene. Trimming shortened V by 7 bases and J by 5 bases, and 4 bases separated the two germline ends. This CDR3 is built from 10 residues. Germline V gives CDR1 SGHRS, CDR2 YFSETQ. The complete variable domain, with remaining parts taken from reference TRBV5-1 and TRBJ2-1, reads KAGVTQTPRYLIKTRGQQVTLSCSPISGHRSVSWYQQTPGQGLQFLFEYFSETQRNKGNFPGRFSGRQFSNSRSEMNVSTLELGDSALYLCASRDNEQFFGPGTRLTVL.

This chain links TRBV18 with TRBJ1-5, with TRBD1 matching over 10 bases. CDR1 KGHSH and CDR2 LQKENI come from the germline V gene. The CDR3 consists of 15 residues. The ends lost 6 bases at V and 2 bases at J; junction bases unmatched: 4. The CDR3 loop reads CASSKGQGGNQPQHF. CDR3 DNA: TGTGCCAGCTCGAAAGGACAGGGGGGCAATCAGCCCCAGCATTTT.

Here the CDR3 reads CASSPSLNTEAFF. The CDR3 bases are TGTGCCAGCTCACCATCGCTAAACACTGAAGCTTTCTTT. The V call is TRBV18, the J call TRBJ1-1; no firm D call. The ends were cut back, 2 bases at V and 2 bases at J, with 6 bases in the middle. Germline-derived CDR1 and CDR2 are KGHSH and LQKENI. CDR3 length: 13 amino acids.

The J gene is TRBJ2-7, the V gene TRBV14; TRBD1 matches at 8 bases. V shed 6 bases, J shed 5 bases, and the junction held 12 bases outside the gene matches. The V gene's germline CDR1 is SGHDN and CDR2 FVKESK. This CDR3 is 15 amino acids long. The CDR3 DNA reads TGTGCCAGCAGTCGAGGTAGGACAGGGATCAACGAGCAGTACTTC. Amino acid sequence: CASSRGRTGINEQYF.

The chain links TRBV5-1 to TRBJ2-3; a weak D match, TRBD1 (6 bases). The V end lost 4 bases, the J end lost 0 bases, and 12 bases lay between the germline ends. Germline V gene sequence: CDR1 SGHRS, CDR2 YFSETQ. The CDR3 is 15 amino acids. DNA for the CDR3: TGCGCCAGCAGCCCCGGGACACCTAGCACAGATACGCAGTATTTT. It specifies CASSPGTPSTDTQYF.

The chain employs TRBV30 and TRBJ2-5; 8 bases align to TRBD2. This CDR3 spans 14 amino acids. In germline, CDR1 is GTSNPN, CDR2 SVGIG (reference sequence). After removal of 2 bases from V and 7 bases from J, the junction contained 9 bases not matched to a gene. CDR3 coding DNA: TGTGCCTGGAGTCCGGGGTGGCTAGCGGGGACCCAGTACTTC. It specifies CAWSPGWLAGTQYF.